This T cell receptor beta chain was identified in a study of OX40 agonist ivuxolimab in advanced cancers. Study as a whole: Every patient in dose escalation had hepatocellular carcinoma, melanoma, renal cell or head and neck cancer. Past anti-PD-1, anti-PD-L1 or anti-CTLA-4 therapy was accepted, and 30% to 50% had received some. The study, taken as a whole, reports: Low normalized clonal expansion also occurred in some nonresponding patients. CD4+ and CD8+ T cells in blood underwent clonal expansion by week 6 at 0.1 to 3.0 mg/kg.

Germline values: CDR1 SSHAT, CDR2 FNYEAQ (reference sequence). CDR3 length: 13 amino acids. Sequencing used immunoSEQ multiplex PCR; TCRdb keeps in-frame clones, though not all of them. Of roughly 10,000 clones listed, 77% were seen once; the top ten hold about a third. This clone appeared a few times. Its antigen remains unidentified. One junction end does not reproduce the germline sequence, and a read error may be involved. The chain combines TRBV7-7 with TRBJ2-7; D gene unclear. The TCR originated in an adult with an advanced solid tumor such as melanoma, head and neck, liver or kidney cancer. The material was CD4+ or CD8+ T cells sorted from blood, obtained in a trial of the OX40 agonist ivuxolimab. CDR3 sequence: CASSLGPPGEQYF. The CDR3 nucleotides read TGTGCTAGCAGCTTAGGACCCCCCGGGGAGCAGTACTTC.